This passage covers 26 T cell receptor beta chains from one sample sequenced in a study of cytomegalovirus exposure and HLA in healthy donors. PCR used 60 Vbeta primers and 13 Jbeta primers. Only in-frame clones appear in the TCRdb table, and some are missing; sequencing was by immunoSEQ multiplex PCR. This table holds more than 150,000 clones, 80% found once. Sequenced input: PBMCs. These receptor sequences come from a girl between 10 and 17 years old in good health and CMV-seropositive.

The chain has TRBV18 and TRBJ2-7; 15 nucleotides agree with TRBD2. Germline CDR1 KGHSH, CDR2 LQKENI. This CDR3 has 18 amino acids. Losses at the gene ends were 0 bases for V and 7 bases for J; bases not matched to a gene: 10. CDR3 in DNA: TGTGCCAGCTCACCACCAAACGTCGGACTAGCGGGAGGGAAAGAGCAGTACTTC. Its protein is CASSPPNVGLAGGKEQYF.

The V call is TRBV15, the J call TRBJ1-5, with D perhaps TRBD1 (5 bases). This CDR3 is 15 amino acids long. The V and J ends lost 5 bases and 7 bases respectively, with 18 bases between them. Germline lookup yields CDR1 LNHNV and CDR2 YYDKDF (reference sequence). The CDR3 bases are TGTGCCACCAGCTCCACGGGGGAGATTTGGCAGCCCCAGCATTTT. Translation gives CATSSTGEIWQPQHF.

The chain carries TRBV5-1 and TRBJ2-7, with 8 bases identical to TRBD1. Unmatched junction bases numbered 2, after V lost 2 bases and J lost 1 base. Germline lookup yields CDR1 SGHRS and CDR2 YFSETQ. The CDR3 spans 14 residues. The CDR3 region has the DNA TGCGCCAGCAGCTTCTGGGACAGGTCCTACGAGCAGTACTTC. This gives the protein CASSFWDRSYEQYF.

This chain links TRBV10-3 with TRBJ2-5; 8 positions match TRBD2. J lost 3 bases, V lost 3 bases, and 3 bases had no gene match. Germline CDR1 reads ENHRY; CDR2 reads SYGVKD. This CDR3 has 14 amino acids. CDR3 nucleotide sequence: TGTGCCATCAGTGATGTGGGACTAGAAGAGACCCAGTACTTC. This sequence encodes CAISDVGLEETQYF.

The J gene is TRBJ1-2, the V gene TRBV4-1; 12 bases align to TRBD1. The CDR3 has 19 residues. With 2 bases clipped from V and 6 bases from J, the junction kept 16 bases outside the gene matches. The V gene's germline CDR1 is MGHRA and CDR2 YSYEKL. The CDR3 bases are TGCGCCAGCAGCCAACACCCTCGGGACAGGGGGCGCAGGCCCAATGGCTACACCTTC. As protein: CASSQHPRDRGRRPNGYTF.

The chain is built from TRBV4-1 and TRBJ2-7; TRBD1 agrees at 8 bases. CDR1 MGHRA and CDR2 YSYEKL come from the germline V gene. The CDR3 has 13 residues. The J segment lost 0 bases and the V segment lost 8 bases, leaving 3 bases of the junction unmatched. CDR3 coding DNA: TGCGCCAGCGCACAGGGGGGCTCCTACGAGCAGTACTTC. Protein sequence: CASAQGGSYEQYF.

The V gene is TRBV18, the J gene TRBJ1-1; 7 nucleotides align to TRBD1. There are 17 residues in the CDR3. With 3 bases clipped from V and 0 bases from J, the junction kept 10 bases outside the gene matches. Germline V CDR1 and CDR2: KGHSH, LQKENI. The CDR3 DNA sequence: TGTGCCAGCTCACCCCCCGCTGACAGGGTCATGAACACTGAAGCTTTCTTT. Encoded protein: CASSPPADRVMNTEAFF.

The CDR3 sequence is CASSLVTIPWNTEAFF. The CDR3 nucleotides are TGTGCCAGCAGCTTGGTGACAATCCCTTGGAACACTGAAGCTTTCTTT. V gene TRBV5-4 combines with J gene TRBJ1-1; D is undetermined. V was trimmed by 0 bases and J by 1 base, leaving 13 bases between them. CDR1 is SGHNT, CDR2 YYREEE, per germline (reference sequence). This CDR3 is built from 16 residues.

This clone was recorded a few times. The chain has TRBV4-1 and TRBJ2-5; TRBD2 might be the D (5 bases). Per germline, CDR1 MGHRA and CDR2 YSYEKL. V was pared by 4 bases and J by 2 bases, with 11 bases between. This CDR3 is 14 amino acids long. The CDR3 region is CASSRIGIQETQYF. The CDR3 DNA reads TGCGCCAGCAGCCGAATCGGGATACAAGAGACCCAGTACTTC.

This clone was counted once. DNA for the CDR3: TGTGCCAGTAGTATAGCAGGGGAGGGGACCTACGAGCAGTACTTC. It specifies CASSIAGEGTYEQYF. This chain connects TRBV19 to TRBJ2-7, with D perhaps matching TRBD2 (7 bases). Trimming took 1 base from V and 2 from J, leaving 12 bases between them. CDR1 is LNHDA, CDR2 SQIVND, per germline (reference sequence). The CDR3 sequence is 15 residues long.

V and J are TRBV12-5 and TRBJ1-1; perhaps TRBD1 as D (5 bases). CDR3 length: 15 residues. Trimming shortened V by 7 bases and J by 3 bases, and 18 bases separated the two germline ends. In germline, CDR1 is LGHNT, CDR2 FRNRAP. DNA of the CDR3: TGTGCTAGTGTTCGGTCAATGGGGGGGTACACTGAAGCTTTCTTT. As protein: CASVRSMGGYTEAFF. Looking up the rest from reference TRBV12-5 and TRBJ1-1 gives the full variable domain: DARVTQTPRHKVTEMGQEVTMRCQPILGHNTVFWYRQTMMQGLELLAYFRNRAPLDDSGMPKDRFSAEMPDATLATLKIQPSEPRDSAVYFCASVRSMGGYTEAFFGQGTRLTVV.

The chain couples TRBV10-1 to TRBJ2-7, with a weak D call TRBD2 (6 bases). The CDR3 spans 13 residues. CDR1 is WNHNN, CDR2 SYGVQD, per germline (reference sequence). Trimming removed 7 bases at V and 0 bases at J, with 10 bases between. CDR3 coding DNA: TGCGCCAGCACGAGGCGGGACTCCTACGAGCAGTACTTC. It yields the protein CASTRRDSYEQYF.

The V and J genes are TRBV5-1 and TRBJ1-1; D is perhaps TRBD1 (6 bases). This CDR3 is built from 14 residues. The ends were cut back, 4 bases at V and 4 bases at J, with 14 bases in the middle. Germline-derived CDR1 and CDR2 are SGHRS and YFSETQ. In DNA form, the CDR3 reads TGCGCCAGCAGCCCAGGGACACTGGGCACTGAAGCTTTCTTT. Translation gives CASSPGTLGTEAFF.

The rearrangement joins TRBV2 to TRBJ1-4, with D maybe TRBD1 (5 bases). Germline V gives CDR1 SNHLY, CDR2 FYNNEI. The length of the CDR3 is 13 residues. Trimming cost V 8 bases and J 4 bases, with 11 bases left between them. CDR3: CASSGRVNEKLFF. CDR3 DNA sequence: TGTGCCAGCTCAGGGAGGGTTAATGAAAAACTGTTTTTT.

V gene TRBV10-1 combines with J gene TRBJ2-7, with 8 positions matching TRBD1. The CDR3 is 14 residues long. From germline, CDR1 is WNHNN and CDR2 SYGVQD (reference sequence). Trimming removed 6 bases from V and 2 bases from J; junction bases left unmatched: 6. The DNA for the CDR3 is TGCGCCAGCAGCGCCGGGACAGGAGCCTACGAGCAGTACTTC. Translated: CASSAGTGAYEQYF.

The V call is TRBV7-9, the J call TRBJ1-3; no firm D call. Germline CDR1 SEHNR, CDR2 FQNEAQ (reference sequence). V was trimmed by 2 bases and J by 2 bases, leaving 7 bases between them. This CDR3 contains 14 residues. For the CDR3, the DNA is TGTGCCAGCAGCTTAACGGTACCTGGAAACACCATATATTTT. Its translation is CASSLTVPGNTIYF.

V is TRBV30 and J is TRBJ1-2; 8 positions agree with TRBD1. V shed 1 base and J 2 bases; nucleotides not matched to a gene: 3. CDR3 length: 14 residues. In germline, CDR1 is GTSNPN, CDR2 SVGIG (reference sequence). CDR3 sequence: CAWSGQGLNYGYTF. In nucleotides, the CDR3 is TGTGCCTGGAGTGGACAGGGGCTCAACTATGGCTACACCTTC. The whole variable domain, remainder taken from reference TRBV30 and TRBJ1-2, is SQTIHQWPATLVQPVGSPLSLECTVEGTSNPNLYWYRQAAGRGLQLLFYSVGIGQISSEVPQNLSASRPQDRQFILSSKKLLLSDSGFYLCAWSGQGLNYGYTFGSGTRLTVV.

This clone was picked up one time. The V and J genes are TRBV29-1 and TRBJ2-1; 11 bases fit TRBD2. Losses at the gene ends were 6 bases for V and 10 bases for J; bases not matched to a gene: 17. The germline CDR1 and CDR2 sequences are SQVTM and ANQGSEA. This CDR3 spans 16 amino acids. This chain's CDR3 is CSVTLVLAGGPWEQFF. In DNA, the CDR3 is TGCAGCGTAACCCTCGTTCTAGCGGGAGGCCCTTGGGAGCAGTTCTTC.

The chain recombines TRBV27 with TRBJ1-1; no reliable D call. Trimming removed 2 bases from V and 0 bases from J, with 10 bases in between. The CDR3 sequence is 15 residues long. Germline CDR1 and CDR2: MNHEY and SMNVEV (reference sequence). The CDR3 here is CASSLSWQLNTEAFF. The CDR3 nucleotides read TGTGCCAGCAGTTTAAGTTGGCAGTTGAACACTGAAGCTTTCTTT.

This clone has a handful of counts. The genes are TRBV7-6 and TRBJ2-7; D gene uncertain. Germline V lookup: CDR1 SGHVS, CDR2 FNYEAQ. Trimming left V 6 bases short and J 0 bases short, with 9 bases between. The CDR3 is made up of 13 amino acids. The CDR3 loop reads CASSRPGSYEQYF. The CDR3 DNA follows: TGTGCCAGCAGTCGACCGGGCTCCTACGAGCAGTACTTC.

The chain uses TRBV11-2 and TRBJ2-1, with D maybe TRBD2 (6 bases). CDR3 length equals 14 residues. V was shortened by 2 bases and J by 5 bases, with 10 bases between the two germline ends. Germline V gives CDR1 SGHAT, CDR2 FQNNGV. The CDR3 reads CASSLRDSNNEQFF. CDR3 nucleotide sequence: TGTGCCAGCAGCTTAAGGGACTCTAACAATGAGCAGTTCTTC.

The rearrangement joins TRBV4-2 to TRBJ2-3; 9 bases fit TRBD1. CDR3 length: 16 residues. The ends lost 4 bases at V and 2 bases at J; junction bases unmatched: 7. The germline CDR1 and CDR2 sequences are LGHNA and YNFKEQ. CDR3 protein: CASSLGQGKDTDTQYF. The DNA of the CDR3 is TGTGCCAGCAGCCTGGGACAGGGTAAGGACACAGATACGCAGTATTTT.

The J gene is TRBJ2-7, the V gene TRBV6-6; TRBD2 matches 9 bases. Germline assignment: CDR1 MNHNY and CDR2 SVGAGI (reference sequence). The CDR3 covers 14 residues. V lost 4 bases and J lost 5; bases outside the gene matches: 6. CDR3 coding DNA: TGTGCCAGCAGTTGGGCGGGAGGGCCGGACGAGCAGTACTTC. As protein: CASSWAGGPDEQYF.

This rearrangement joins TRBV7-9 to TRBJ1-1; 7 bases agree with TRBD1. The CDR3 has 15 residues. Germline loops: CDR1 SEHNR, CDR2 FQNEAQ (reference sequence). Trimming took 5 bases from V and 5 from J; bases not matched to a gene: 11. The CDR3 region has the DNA TGTGCCAGCAGCACGGATGACAGGGTCTTAACTGAAGCTTTCTTT. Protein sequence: CASSTDDRVLTEAFF. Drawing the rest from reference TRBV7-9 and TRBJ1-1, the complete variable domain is DTGVSQNPRHKITKRGQNVTFRCDPISEHNRLYWYRQTLGQGPEFLTYFQNEAQLEKSRLLSDRFSAERPKGSFSTLEIQRTEQGDSAMYLCASSTDDRVLTEAFFGQGTRLTVV.

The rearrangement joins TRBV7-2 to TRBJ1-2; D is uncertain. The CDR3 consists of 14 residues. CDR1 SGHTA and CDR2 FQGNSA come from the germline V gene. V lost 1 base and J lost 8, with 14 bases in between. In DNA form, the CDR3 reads TGTGCCAGCAGCTTAGTTTGGGCGGGGAACGGCTACACCTTC. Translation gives CASSLVWAGNGYTF. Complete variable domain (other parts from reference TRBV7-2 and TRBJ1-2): GAGVSQSPSNKVTEKGKDVELRCDPISGHTALYWYRQSLGQGLEFLIYFQGNSAPDKSGLPSDRFSAERTGGSVSTLTIQRTQQEDSAVYLCASSLVWAGNGYTFGSGTRLTVV.

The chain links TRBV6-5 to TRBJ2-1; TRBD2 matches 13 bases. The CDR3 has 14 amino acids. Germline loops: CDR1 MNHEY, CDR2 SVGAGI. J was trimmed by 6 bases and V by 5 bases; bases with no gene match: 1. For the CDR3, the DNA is TGTGCCAGCAGTCGGACTAGCGGGAGCAATGAGCAGTTCTTC. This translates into CASSRTSGSNEQFF.